Listed here is a single T cell receptor (beta chain). Its specificity is unknown. V lost 5 bases to trimming and J lost 1 base; unmatched junction nucleotides: 4. Germline CDR1 reads SGHTA; CDR2 reads FQGNSA. This CDR3 is 15 amino acids long. These data belong to a study of blood T cells in healthy people across ages. Together with a sample-barcoded 5' primer, a J-beta primer mix was included in a second PCR lasting 7 to 11 cycles. TCRdb analysed the 5' RACE reads with MiXCR anew, one entry per CDR3 protein. The sample has about 680,000 distinct CDR3 sequences, roughly 50% seen once. Findings and caveats of the study: Roughly linear declines in TCR beta diversity per million T cells occurred with age.

Donors ranged from roughly 6 to 100 years old and were healthy Caucasians in Russia. Researchers report isolating at least 6 million PBMCs per sample. The source is a woman aged 55-70 years in good health. The sample comprised blood. V and J are TRBV7-2 and TRBJ2-2, with TRBD2 matching over 7 bases. This CDR3 is CASSPGTKNTGELFF. CDR3 coding DNA: TGTGCCAGCAGCCCCGGGACTAAGAACACCGGGGAGCTGTTTTTT.